One and the same sample provided the 22 T cell receptor beta chains below, sequenced in a study of T cells in Graves' hyperthyroidism and ophthalmopathy. The investigators amplified TCR beta CDR3 regions from RNA transcripts. In the first-round RT-PCR of the TCR CDR3, the HTBI primer set was used. From the multiplex PCR reads, TCRdb called clonotypes with MiXCR, one entry per CDR3 protein. The sample has 350,000 to 500,000 distinct CDR3 sequences, roughly an eighth seen once. Sequenced sample: blood. The receptors come from a woman under 30 with Graves' hyperthyroidism.

This clonotype was seen repeatedly, ten times or more. This rearrangement joins TRBV3-1 to TRBJ1-5, with a weak D call TRBD1 (5 bases). Germline CDR1 and CDR2: LGHDT and YNNKEL (reference sequence). V lost 4 bases and J 3 bases, leaving 10 bases between the germline ends. The CDR3 runs to 14 residues. In nucleotides, the CDR3 is TGTGCCAGCAGCCTAGGCAGGGTCAATCAGCCCCAGCATTTT. This sequence encodes CASSLGRVNQPQHF.

This clonotype has a count of ten or more. The chain joins TRBV12-3 or TRBV12-4 to TRBJ2-5; no firm D call. Trimming removed 5 bases from V and 1 base from J, with 5 bases in between. The CDR3 sequence is 12 residues long. This CDR3 is CASSPPQETQYF. For the CDR3, the DNA is TGTGCCAGCAGTCCCCCCCAAGAGACCCAGTACTTC.

This rearrangement joins TRBV5-1 to TRBJ2-2; 10 positions match TRBD2. J lost 6 bases, V lost 5 bases, and 7 bases had no gene match. CDR1 and CDR2 from the germline V gene are SGHRS and YFSETQ. This CDR3 has 15 amino acids. For the CDR3, the DNA is TGCGCCAGCAGAACCGGGACTAGCGATTCCGGGGAGCTGTTTTTT. Amino acid sequence: CASRTGTSDSGELFF.

The J gene is TRBJ2-4, the V gene TRBV30; no firm D call. The CDR3 is 12 residues long. The germline CDR1 and CDR2 sequences are GTSNPN and SVGIG (reference sequence). V gave up 3 bases and J gave up 5 bases, with 8 bases separating them. CDR3 sequence reads: CAWSSGQNIQYF. The CDR3 DNA reads TGTGCCTGGAGCTCCGGTCAAAACATTCAGTACTTC.

This clonotype was seen more than once but under ten times. The chain recombines TRBV5-1 with TRBJ2-4, with D perhaps matching TRBD1 or TRBD2 (5 bases each). CDR3 length: 16 residues. The V end was cut by 4 bases, the J end by 0 bases, with 14 bases between. Looked up from germline, CDR1 is SGHRS and CDR2 is YFSETQ. The CDR3 protein is CASSIGTGLAKNIQYF. CDR3 coding DNA: TGCGCCAGCAGCATAGGGACGGGCCTAGCCAAAAACATTCAGTACTTC.

There are many counts of this clonotype. J is TRBJ1-2 and V is TRBV28; D may be TRBD1 (5 bases). The CDR3 contains 14 residues. Germline V gene sequence: CDR1 MDHEN, CDR2 SYDVKM. V gave up 3 bases and J gave up 6 bases, with 14 bases separating them. CDR3 sequence: CASSLPGPLDGYTF. CDR3 coding DNA: TGTGCCAGCAGTTTGCCAGGGCCGCTAGATGGCTACACCTTC.

This clonotype showed up many times. The V gene is TRBV28, the J gene TRBJ2-5, with D unclear. The CDR3 is 13 amino acids. Germline lookup yields CDR1 MDHEN and CDR2 SYDVKM. V gave up 5 bases and J gave up 7 bases, with 14 bases separating them. The DNA for the CDR3 is TGTGCCAGCAGTAGCAGCCCCCCGGGGACCCAGTACTTC. Protein sequence: CASSSSPPGTQYF.

This clonotype was counted only a few times. The genes are TRBV5-6 and TRBJ1-6; D not resolved. The CDR3 totals 14 residues. Germline V gives CDR1 SGHDT, CDR2 YYEEEE. The V end lost 3 bases, the J end lost 9 bases, and 13 bases lay between the germline ends. This chain's CDR3 is CASSSKVVGSPLHF. In DNA form, the CDR3 reads TGTGCCAGCAGCTCGAAGGTGGTGGGTTCACCCCTCCACTTT.

Many counts were recorded for this clonotype. The J gene is TRBJ2-2, the V gene TRBV7-8, with D perhaps matching TRBD2 (6 bases). The germline V gene encodes CDR1 SGHVS and CDR2 FQNEAQ. Trimming stripped 2 bases from V and 3 bases from J, with 7 bases between. The CDR3 runs 14 residues. The chain's CDR3 is CASSLWEDTGELFF. In DNA form, the CDR3 reads TGTGCCAGCAGCTTATGGGAGGACACCGGGGAGCTGTTTTTT.

This clonotype has at least ten counts. The J gene is TRBJ2-2, the V gene TRBV27, with D hard to call. With 5 bases removed from V and 6 bases from J, the gap between germline ends came to 7 bases. The CDR3 runs 12 residues. Per germline, CDR1 MNHEY and CDR2 SMNVEV (reference sequence). CDR3 bases: TGTGCCAGCAGTGACCGGTCCGGGGAGCTGTTTTTT. As protein: CASSDRSGELFF.

This clonotype has a handful of counts. V usage is TRBV29-1 and J usage is TRBJ2-7; 9 bases are a match to TRBD1. Germline V CDR1 and CDR2: SQVTM, ANQGSEA. This CDR3 is 13 amino acids long. V was pared by 7 bases and J by 5 bases, with 9 bases of the junction left unmatched. The CDR3: CSAFSGTGNEQYF. The CDR3 DNA follows: TGCAGCGCCTTTTCCGGGACAGGGAACGAGCAGTACTTC.

The rearrangement links TRBV13 to TRBJ2-3; TRBD2 aligns across 14 bases. The trim removed 5 bases at V and 4 bases at J, leaving 2 bases unmatched. The CDR3 totals 15 residues. Per germline, CDR1 PRHDT and CDR2 FYEKMQ (reference sequence). The CDR3 DNA reads as TGTGCCAGCAGCATGGGACTAGCGGGAGCAGATACGCAGTATTTT. It codes for CASSMGLAGADTQYF. The whole variable domain, filled in from reference TRBV13 and TRBJ2-3, reads AAGVIQSPRHLIKEKRETATLKCYPIPRHDTVYWYQQGPGQDPQFLISFYEKMQSDKGSIPDRFSAQQFSDYHSELNMSSLELGDSALYFCASSMGLAGADTQYFGPGTRLTVL.

This clonotype was seen at least ten times. The chain uses TRBV12-3 or TRBV12-4 and TRBJ1-1; no clear D gene. V was cut by 7 bases and J by 1 base, with 10 bases left in between. The CDR3 has 13 amino acids. CDR3 sequence reads: CASMGSSNTEAFF. For the CDR3, the DNA is TGTGCCAGCATGGGCTCCTCGAACACTGAAGCTTTCTTT.

This chain uses TRBV6-6 with TRBJ2-7, with 12 bases that match TRBD1. The CDR3 has 15 amino acids. CDR1 is MNHNY and CDR2 is SVGAGI in the germline V gene (reference sequence). V dropped 2 bases and J dropped 2; count of bases not matched to a gene: 1. CDR3 DNA: TGTGCCAGCAGTTACGGGACAGGGGGCGCCTACGAGCAGTACTTC. It translates to CASSYGTGGAYEQYF.

This clonotype was seen ten or more times. V usage is TRBV6-1 and J usage is TRBJ1-4; D is unresolved. The V and J ends lost 8 bases and 3 bases respectively, with 4 bases between them. The germline CDR1 and CDR2 sequences are MNHNS and SASEGT. The CDR3 sequence is 11 residues long. The CDR3 loop reads CASGSNEKLFF. Written as DNA, the CDR3 is TGTGCCAGCGGCTCTAATGAAAAACTGTTTTTT.

The chain uses TRBV30 and TRBJ1-4; TRBD1 might be the D (5 bases). V was clipped by 0 bases and J by 3 bases, with 8 bases between them. In germline, CDR1 is GTSNPN, CDR2 SVGIG (reference sequence). This CDR3 spans 14 amino acids. Here the CDR3 DNA reads TGTGCCTGGAGTGTGGGGCTTGCTAATGAAAAACTGTTTTTT. It translates to CAWSVGLANEKLFF.

V and J are TRBV9 and TRBJ1-6; no definite D call. CDR1 is SGDLS, CDR2 YYNGEE, per germline. The CDR3 contains 13 residues. The V gene lost 3 bases and the J gene lost 5 bases, with 6 bases spanning the gap. CDR3 in DNA: TGTGCCAGCAGCGGGGGTAATAATTCACCCCTCCACTTT. As protein: CASSGGNNSPLHF. Together with reference TRBV9 and TRBJ1-6, the CDR3 gives the full variable domain: DSGVTQTPKHLITATGQRVTLRCSPRSGDLSVYWYQQSLDQGLQFLIQYYNGEERAKGNILERFSAQQFPDLHSELNLSSLELGDSALYFCASSGGNNSPLHFGNGTRLTVT.

A few counts support this clonotype. This chain joins TRBV25-1 and TRBJ2-7; no clear D. The CDR3 extends over 11 amino acids. Trimming stripped 8 bases from V and 5 bases from J, with 10 bases between. The germline V gene encodes CDR1 MGHDK and CDR2 SYGVNS. The CDR3 DNA reads as TGTGCCAGCCGCAGAATCGACGAGCAGTACTTC. Protein: CASRRIDEQYF.

Many counts were recorded for this clonotype. This sequence joins TRBV7-6 and TRBJ2-1, with 10 nucleotides matching TRBD1. From germline, CDR1 is SGHVS and CDR2 FNYEAQ. The CDR3 sequence is 15 residues long. The V gene end was trimmed by 1 base and the J gene end by 5 bases; junction bases not matched to a gene: 2. For the CDR3, the DNA is TGTGCCAGCAGCTTAGGACAGGGGGCCCACAATGAGCAGTTCTTC. This translates into CASSLGQGAHNEQFF.

This clonotype was detected a few times. This chain links TRBV18 with TRBJ2-7, with D possibly TRBD2 on 6 matching bases. The CDR3 has 16 residues. Germline CDR1 and CDR2: KGHSH and LQKENI. V lost 3 bases and J lost 0, with 15 bases in between. The CDR3 nucleotides read TGTGCCAGCTCACCGGTCCAGGTCGGGAGCTCCTACGAGCAGTACTTC. It yields the protein CASSPVQVGSSYEQYF.

This clonotype was detected only once. This rearrangement joins TRBV19 to TRBJ2-3; D may be TRBD1 or TRBD2 (5 bases each). Germline V gene sequence: CDR1 LNHDA, CDR2 SQIVND (reference sequence). Trimming stripped 3 bases from V and 3 bases from J, with 13 bases between. The CDR3 sequence is 15 residues long. As DNA, the CDR3 is TGTGCCAGTAGTATTCCCAGGGAGTTGACAGATACGCAGTATTTT. This sequence encodes CASSIPRELTDTQYF.

This clonotype was counted ten times or more. The J gene is TRBJ2-5, the V gene TRBV11-2; D not certain. Germline V gene lookup returns CDR1 SGHAT and CDR2 FQNNGV. V shed 5 bases and J shed 0 bases, with 13 bases lying between them. The CDR3 has 15 residues. CDR3 in DNA: TGTGCCAGCAGCGAGTTCGGGCTAGACCAAGAGACCCAGTACTTC. This translates into CASSEFGLDQETQYF.